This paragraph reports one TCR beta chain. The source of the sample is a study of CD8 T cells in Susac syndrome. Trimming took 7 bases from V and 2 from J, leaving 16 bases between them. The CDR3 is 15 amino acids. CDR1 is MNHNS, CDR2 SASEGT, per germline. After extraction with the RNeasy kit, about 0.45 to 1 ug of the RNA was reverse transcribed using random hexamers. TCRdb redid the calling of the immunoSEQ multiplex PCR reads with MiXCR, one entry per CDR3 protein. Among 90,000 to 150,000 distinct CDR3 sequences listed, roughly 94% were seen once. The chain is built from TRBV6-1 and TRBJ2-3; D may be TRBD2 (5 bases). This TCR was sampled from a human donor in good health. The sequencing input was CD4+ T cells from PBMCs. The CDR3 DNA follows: TGTGCCAGCACAAGCGAGGGTAGGAACACAGATACGCAGTATTTT. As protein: CASTSEGRNTDTQYF.